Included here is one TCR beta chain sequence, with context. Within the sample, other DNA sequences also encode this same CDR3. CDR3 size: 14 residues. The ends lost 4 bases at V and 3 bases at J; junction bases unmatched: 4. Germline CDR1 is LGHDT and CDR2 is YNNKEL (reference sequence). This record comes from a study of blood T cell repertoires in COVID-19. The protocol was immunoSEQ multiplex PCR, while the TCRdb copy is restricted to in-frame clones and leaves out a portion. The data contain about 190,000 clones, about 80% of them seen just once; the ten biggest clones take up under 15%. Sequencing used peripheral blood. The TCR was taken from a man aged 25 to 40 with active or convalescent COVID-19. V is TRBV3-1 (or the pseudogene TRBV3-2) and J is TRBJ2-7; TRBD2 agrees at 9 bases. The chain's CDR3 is CASSPAGGLYEQYF. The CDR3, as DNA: TGTGCCAGCAGCCCGGCGGGAGGGCTCTACGAGCAGTACTTC.